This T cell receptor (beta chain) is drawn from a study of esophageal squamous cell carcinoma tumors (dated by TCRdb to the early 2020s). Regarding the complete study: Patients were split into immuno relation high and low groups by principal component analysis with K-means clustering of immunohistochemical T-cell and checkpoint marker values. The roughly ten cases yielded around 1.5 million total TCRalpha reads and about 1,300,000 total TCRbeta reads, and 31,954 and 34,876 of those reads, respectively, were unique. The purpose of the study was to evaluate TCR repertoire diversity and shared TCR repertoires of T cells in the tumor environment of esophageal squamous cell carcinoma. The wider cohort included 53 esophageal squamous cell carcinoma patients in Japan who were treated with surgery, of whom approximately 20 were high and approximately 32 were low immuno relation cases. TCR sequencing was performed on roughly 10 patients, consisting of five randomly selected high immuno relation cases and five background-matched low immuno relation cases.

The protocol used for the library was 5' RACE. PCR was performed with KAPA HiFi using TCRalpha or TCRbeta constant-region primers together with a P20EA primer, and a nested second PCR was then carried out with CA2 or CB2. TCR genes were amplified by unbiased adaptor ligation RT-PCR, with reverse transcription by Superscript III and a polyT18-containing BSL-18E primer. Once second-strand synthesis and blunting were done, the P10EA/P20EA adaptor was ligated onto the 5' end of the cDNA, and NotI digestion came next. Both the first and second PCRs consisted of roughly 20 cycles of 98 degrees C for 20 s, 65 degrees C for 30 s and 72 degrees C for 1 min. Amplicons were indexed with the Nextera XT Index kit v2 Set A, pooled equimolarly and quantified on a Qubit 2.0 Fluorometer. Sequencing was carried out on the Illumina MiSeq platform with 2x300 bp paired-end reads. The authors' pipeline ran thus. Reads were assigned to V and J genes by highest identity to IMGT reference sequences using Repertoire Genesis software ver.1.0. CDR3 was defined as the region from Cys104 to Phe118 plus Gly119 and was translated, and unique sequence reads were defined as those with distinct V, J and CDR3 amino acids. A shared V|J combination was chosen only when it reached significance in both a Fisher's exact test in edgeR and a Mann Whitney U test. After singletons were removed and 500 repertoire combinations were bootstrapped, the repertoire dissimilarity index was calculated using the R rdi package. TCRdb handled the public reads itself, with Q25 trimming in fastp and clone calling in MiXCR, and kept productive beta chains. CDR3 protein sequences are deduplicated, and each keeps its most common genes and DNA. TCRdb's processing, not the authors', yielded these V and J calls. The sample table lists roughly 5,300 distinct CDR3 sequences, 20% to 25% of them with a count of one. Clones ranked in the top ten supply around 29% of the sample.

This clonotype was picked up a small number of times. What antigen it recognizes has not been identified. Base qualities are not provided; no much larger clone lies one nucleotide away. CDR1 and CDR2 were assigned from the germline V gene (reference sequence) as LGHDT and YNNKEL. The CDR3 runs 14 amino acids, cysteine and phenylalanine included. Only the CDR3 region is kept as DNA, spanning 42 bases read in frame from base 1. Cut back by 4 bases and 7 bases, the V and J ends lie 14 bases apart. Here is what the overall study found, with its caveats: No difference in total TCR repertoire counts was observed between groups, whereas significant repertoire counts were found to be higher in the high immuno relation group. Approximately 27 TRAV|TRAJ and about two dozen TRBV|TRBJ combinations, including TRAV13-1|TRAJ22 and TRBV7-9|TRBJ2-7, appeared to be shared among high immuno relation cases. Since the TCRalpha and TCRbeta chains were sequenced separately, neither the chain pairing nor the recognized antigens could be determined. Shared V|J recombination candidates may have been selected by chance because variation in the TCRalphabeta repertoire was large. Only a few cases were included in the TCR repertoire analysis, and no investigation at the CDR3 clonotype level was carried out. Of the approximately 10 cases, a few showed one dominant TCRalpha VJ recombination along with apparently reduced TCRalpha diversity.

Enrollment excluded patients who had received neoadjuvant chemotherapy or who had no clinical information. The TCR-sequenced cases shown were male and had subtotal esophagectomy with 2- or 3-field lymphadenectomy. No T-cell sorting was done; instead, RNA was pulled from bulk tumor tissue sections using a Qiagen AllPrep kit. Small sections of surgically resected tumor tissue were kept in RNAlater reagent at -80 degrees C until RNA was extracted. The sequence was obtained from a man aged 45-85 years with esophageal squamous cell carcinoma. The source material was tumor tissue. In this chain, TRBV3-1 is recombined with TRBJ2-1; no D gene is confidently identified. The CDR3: CASSLSRVVNEQFF. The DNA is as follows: TGTGCCAGCAGCCTCTCCCGGGTGGTGAATGAGCAGTTCTTC.